A single T cell receptor beta chain is shown here with its context. The antigen it recognizes is unknown. No per-base quality is available; no much larger clone lies one base away. Sequencing used an Illumina HiSeq 1500. Using fastp at Q25 and MiXCR, TCRdb reprocessed the public reads and kept productive beta chains. Each entry is one CDR3 protein sequence, shown with its most common DNA and genes. Counted in this sample were around 530,000 distinct CDR3 sequences; about 25% of them appeared once. Of the sample, approximately 13% is held by the ten largest clones. Cut back by 1 base and 7 bases, the V and J ends lie 17 bases apart. Including the terminal cysteine and phenylalanine, the CDR3 comprises 17 residues. The CDR3 DNA has 51 bases and is translated from base 1. Based on the germline V gene, the CDR1 and CDR2 sequences are SNHLY and FYNNEI. The sample is drawn from a study of T cell repertoires in cytomegalovirus infection (dated by TCRdb to the late 2010s). With regard to the full study: Donor HLA type was relevant to the analysis, as public TCR beta signatures indicated carriage of CMV infection together with the matching HLA type. What the work shows at the level of the full study, not this receptor alone: In the ex vivo response, HLA-C-restricted CMV-specific TCR beta clonotypes were dominant, and in two of eight donors the single most frequent clonotype came from this HLA-C-restricted group. Carriers of CMV infection plus the relevant HLA type were discriminated by the cumulative frequency of public TCR beta family members in the study cohort and in an independent roughly 370-donor cohort.

This receptor was identified in a human donor in good health (CMV status not recorded). Some clones in this sample may be carry-over from other donors' samples. The sequenced sample was PBMCs. Rearrangement joined TRBV2 to TRBJ1-6; 5 matching bases give a weak D call of TRBD1. The CDR3 amino acid sequence is: CASSEEDTSDWNSPLHF. Here is the DNA: TGTGCCAGCAGTGAAGAGGACACCTCCGATTGGAATTCACCCCTCCACTTT.